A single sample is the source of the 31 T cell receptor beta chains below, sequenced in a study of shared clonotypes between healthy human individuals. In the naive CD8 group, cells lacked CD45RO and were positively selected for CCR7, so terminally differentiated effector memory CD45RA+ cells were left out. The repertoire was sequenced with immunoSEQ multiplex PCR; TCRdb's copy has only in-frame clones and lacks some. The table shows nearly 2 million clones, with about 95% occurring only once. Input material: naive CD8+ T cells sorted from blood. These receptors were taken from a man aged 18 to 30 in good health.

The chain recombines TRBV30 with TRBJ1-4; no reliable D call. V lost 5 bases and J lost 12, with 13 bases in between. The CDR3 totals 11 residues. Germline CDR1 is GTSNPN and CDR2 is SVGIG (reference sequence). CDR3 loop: CAWGPADELFF. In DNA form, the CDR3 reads TGTGCCTGGGGCCCGGCAGATGAACTGTTTTTT.

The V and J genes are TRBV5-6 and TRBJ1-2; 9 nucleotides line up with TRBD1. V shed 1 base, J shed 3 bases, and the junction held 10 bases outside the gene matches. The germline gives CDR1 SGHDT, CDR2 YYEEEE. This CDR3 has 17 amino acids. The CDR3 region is CASSLTGQGYLDYGYTF. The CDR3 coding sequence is TGTGCCAGCAGCTTGACGGGACAGGGATACCTAGACTATGGCTACACCTTC.

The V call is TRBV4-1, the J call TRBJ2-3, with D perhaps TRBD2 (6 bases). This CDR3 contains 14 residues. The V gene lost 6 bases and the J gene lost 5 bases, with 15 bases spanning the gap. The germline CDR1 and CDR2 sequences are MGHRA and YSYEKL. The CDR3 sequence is CASSPGGIQDTQYF. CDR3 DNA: TGCGCCAGCAGTCCTGGGGGGATTCAAGATACGCAGTATTTT.

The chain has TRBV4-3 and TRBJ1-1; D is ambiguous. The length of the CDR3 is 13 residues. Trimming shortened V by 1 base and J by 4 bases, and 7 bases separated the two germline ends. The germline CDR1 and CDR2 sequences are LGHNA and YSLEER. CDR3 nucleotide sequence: TGCGCCAGCAGCCAAGTATGGGGCACTGAAGCTTTCTTT. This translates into CASSQVWGTEAFF.

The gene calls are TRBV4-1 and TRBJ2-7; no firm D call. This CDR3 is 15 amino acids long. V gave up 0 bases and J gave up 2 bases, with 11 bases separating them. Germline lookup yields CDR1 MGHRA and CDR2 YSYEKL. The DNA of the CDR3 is TGCGCCAGCAGCCAAGATCCATTCGAGACCTACGAGCAGTACTTC. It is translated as CASSQDPFETYEQYF.

The CDR3 spells CASSLTVGNQPQHF. The CDR3 nucleotides read TGTGCCAGCAGTCTAACAGTGGGGAATCAGCCCCAGCATTTT. The chain uses TRBV2 and TRBJ1-5, with D unresolved. The CDR3 is 14 residues long. Germline loops: CDR1 SNHLY, CDR2 FYNNEI. V lost 5 bases and J 4 bases, leaving 12 bases between the germline ends.

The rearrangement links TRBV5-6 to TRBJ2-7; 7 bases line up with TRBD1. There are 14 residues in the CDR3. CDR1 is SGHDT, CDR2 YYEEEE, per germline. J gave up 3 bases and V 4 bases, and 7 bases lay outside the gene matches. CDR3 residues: CASSATGSIYEQYF. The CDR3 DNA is TGTGCCAGCAGCGCGACAGGGAGTATCTACGAGCAGTACTTC.

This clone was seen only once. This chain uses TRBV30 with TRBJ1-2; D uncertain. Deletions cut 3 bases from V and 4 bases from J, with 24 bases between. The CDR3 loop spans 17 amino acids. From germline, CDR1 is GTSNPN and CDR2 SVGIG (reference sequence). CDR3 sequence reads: CAWSPIDSEVGFYGYTF. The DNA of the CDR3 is TGTGCCTGGAGCCCGATAGATAGTGAAGTGGGTTTCTATGGCTACACCTTC. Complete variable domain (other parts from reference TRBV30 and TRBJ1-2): SQTIHQWPATLVQPVGSPLSLECTVEGTSNPNLYWYRQAAGRGLQLLFYSVGIGQISSEVPQNLSASRPQDRQFILSSKKLLLSDSGFYLCAWSPIDSEVGFYGYTFGSGTRLTVV.

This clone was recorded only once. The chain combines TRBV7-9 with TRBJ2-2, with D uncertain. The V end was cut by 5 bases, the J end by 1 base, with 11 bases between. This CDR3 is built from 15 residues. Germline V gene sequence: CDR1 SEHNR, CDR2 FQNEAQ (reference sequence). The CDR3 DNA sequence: TGTGCCAGCAGCACCCATCTTGGGAACACCGGGGAGCTGTTTTTT. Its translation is CASSTHLGNTGELFF.

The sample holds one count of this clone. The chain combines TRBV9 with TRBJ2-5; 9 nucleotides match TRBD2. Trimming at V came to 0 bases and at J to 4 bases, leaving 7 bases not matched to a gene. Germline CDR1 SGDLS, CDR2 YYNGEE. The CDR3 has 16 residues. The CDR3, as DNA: TGTGCCAGCAGCGTAGTAAGCGGGGGGACCTTAGAGACCCAGTACTTC. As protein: CASSVVSGGTLETQYF.

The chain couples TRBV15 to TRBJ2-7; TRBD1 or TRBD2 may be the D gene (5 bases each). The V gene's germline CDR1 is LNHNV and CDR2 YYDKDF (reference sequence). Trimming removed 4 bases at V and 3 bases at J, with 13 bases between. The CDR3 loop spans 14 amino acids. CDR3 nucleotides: TGTGCCACCAGCACGGGCCTTGGGGGCTACGAGCAGTACTTC. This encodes CATSTGLGGYEQYF. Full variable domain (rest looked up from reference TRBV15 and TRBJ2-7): DAMVIQNPRYQVTQFGKPVTLSCSQTLNHNVMYWYQQKSSQAPKLLFHYYDKDFNNEADTPDNFQSRRPNTSFCFLDIRSPGLGDTAMYLCATSTGLGGYEQYFGPGTRLTVT.

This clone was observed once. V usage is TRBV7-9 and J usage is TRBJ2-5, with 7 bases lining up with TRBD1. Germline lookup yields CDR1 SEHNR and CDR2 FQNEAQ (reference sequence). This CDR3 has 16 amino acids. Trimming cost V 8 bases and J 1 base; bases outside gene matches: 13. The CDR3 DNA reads TGTGCCAGCGGAGGATCCCGGGACAGAATCCAAGAGACCCAGTACTTC. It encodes CASGGSRDRIQETQYF.

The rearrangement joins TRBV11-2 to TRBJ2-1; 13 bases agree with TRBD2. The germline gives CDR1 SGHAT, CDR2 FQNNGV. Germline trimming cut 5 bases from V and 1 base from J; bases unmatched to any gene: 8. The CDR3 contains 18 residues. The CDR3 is CASSTGLAGAASYNEQFF. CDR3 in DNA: TGTGCCAGCAGCACCGGACTAGCGGGGGCAGCGTCCTACAATGAGCAGTTCTTC.

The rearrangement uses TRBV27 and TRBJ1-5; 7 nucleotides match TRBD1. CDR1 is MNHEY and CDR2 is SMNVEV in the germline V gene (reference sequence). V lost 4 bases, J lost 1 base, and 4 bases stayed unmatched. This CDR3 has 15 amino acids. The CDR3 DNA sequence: TGTGCCAGCAGTTCGACAGGGTCGAGCAATCAGCCCCAGCATTTT. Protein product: CASSSTGSSNQPQHF.

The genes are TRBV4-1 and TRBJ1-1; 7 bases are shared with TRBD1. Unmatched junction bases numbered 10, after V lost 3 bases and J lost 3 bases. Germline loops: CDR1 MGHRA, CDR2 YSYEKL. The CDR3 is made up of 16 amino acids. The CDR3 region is CASSQMIRGLDTEAFF. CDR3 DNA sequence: TGCGCCAGCAGCCAGATGATAAGGGGGCTAGACACTGAAGCTTTCTTT.

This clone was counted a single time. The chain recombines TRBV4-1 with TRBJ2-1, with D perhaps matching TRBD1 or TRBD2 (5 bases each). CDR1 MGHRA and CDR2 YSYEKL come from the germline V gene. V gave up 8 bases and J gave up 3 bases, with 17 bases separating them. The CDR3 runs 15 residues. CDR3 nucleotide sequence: TGCGCCAGCGGCGTTTTGGGGGAGCACTACAATGAGCAGTTCTTC. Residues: CASGVLGEHYNEQFF.

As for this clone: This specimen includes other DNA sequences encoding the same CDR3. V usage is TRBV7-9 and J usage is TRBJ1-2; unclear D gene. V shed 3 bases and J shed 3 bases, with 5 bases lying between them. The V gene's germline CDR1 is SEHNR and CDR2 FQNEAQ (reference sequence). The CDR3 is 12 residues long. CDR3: CASSLADYGYTF. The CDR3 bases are TGTGCCAGCAGCTTGGCCGACTATGGCTACACCTTC. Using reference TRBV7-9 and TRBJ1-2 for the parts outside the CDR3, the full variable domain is DTGVSQNPRHKITKRGQNVTFRCDPISEHNRLYWYRQTLGQGPEFLTYFQNEAQLEKSRLLSDRFSAERPKGSFSTLEIQRTEQGDSAMYLCASSLADYGYTFGSGTRLTVV.

The CDR3 loop is CASSIMTGELFF. CDR3 DNA: TGTGCCAGTAGTATAATGACCGGGGAGCTGTTTTTT. This chain uses TRBV19 with TRBJ2-2; unclear D gene. In germline, CDR1 is LNHDA, CDR2 SQIVND (reference sequence). V lost 2 bases, J lost 5 bases, and 3 bases lay in between. This CDR3 contains 12 residues.

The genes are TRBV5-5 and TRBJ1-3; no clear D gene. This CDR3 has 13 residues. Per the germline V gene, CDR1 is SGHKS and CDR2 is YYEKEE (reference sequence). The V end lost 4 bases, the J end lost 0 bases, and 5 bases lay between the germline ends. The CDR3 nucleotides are TGTGCCAGCAGCACGGACTCTGGAAACACCATATATTTT. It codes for CASSTDSGNTIYF.

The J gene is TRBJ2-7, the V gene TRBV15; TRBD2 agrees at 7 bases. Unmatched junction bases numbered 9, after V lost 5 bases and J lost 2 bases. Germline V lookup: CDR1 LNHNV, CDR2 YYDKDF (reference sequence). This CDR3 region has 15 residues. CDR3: CATSPGGEGAYEQYF. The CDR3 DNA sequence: TGTGCCACCAGCCCTGGGGGGGAGGGCGCCTACGAGCAGTACTTC.

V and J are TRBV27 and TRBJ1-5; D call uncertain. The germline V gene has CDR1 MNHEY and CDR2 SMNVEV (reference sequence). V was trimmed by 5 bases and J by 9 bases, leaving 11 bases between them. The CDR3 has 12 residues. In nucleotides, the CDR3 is TGTGCCAGCAGTCCGACGGGCTGGCCCCAGCATTTT. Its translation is CASSPTGWPQHF.

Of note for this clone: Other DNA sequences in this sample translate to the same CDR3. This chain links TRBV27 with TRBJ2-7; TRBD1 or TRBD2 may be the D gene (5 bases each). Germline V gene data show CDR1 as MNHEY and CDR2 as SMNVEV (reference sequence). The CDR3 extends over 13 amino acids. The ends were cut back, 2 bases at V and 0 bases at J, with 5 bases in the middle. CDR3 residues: CASSLGTSYEQYF. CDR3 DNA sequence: TGTGCCAGCAGTTTAGGGACCTCCTACGAGCAGTACTTC.

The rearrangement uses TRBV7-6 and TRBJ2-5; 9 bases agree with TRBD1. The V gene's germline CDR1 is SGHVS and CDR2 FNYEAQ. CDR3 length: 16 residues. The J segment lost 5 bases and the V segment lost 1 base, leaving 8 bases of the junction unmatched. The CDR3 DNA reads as TGTGCCAGCAGCTTAGGGGGGACAGGGTTGGAGGAGACCCAGTACTTC. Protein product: CASSLGGTGLEETQYF. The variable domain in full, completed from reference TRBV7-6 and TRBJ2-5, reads GAGVSQSPRYKVTKRGQDVALRCDPISGHVSLYWYRQALGQGPEFLTYFNYEAQQDKSGLPNDRFSAERPEGSISTLTIQRTEQRDSAMYRCASSLGGTGLEETQYFGPGTRLLVL.

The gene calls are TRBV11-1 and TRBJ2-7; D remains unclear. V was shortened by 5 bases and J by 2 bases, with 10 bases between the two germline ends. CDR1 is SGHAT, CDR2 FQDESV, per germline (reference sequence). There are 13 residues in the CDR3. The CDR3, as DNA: TGTGCCAGCAGCAGGTTCGCCACCTACGAGCAGTACTTC. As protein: CASSRFATYEQYF.

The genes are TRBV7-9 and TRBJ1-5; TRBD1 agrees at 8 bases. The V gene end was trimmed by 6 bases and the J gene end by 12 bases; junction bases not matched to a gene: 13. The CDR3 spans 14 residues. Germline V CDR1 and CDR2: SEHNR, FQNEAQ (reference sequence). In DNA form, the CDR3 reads TGTGCCAGCAGTTTTACCGAGACGACAGGGGACCAGCATTTT. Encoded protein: CASSFTETTGDQHF.

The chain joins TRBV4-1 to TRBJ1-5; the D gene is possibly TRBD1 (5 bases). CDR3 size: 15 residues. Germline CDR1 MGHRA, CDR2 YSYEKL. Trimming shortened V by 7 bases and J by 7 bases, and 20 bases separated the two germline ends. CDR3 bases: TGCGCCAGCACCCCTGAGGAGACAGTCTACCAGCCCCAGCATTTT. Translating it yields CASTPEETVYQPQHF.

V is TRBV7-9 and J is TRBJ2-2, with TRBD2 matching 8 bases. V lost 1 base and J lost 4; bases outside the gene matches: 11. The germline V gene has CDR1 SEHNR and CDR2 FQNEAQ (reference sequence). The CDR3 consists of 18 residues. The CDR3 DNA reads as TGTGCCAGCAGCTTAGGTCTAGCGGGTGCGCACGGCACCGGGGAGCTGTTTTTT. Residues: CASSLGLAGAHGTGELFF.

CDR3 sequence reads: CASSLPGSGANVLTF. CDR3 bases: TGTGCCAGCAGCTTGCCAGGGAGTGGGGCCAACGTCCTGACTTTC. V gene TRBV5-4 combines with J gene TRBJ2-6; D could derive from TRBD1 or TRBD2 (5 bases each). The CDR3 is made up of 15 amino acids. V was shortened by 1 base and J by 3 bases, with 8 bases between the two germline ends. Germline CDR1 SGHNT, CDR2 YYREEE (reference sequence).

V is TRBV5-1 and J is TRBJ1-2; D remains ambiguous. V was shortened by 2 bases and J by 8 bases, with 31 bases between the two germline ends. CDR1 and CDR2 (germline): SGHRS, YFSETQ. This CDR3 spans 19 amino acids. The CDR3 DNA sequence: TGCGCCAGCAGCTTCCAGGCCGCAGGTATACCGGCACCTCCCTGGGGCTACACCTTC. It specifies CASSFQAAGIPAPPWGYTF.

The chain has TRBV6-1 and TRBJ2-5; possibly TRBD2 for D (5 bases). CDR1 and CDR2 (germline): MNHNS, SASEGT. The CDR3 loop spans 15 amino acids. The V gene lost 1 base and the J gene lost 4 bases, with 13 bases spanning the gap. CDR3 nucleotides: TGTGCCAGCAGTGAAGAAGGTAGCGATGGAGAGACCCAGTACTTC. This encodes CASSEEGSDGETQYF.

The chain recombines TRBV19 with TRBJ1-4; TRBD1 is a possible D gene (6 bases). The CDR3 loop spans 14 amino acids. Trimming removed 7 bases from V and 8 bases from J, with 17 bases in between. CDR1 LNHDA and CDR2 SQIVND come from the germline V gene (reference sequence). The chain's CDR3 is CASTMGGQGEKLFF. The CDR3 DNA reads TGTGCCAGTACGATGGGGGGGCAAGGAGAAAAACTGTTTTTT.